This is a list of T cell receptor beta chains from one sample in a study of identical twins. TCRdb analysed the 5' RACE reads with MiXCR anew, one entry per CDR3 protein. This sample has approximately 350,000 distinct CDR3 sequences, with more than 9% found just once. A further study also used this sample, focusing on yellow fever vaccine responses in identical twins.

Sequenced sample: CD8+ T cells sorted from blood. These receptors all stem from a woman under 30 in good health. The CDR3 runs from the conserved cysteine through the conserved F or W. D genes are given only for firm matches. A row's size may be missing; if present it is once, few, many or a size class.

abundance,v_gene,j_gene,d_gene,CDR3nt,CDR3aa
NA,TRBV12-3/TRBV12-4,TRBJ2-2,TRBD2,TGTGCCAGCAGCCCCAGCGGGAGCCCAGACACCGGGGAGCTGTTTTTT,CASSPSGSPDTGELFF
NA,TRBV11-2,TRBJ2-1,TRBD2,TGTGCCAGCACTACTAGCGGGAGTTCCCCCTACAATGAGCAGTTCTTC,CASTTSGSSPYNEQFF
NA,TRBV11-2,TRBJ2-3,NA,TGTGCCAGCAGCTTAGCAGCCCCAGGGACAGATACGCAGTATTTT,CASSLAAPGTDTQYF
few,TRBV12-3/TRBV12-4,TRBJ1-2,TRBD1,TGTGCCAGTCAGGGGGCAAGAGGCTACACCTTC,CASQGARGYTF
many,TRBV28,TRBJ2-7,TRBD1,TGTGCCAGCTTTAAAGGGGGCGACGACGAGCAGTACTTC,CASFKGGDDEQYF
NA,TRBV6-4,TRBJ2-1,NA,TGTGCCAGCAGCGGAGACGGAGGAAGCGATGAGCAGTTCTTC,CASSGDGGSDEQFF
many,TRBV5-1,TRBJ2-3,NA,TGCGCCAGCAGCTTGTACGTTACGCAGTATTTT,CASSLYVTQYF
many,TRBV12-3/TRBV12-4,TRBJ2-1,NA,TGTGCCAGCATTCCTACAGGGTACTCCTACAATGAGCAGTTCTTC,CASIPTGYSYNEQFF
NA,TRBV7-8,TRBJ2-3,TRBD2,TGTGCCAGCAGCTCCCCCGGGACTAGGACGAGGGCAGATACGCAGTATTTT,CASSSPGTRTRADTQYF
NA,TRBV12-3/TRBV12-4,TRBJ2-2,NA,TGTGCCAGCATTCGCGAGGGGCCCATTATCACCGGGGAGCTGTTTTTT,CASIREGPIITGELFF
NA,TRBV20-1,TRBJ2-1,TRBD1,TGCAGTGCTCACCATAGGGACAGGGGGCTCGATGAGCAGTTCTTC,CSAHHRDRGLDEQFF
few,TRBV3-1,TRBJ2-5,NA,TGTGCCAGCAGCCAAGGGGGACACAGTAAAGAGACCCAGTACTTC,CASSQGGHSKETQYF
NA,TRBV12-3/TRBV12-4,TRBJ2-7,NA,TGTGCCAGCAGTTTTCTGTTCGACGAGCAGTACTTC,CASSFLFDEQYF